A selection of T cell receptor beta chains follows, all from one sample in a study of breast tumors, draining lymph nodes, adjacent tissues. Via MiXCR, TCRdb re-called the multiplex PCR reads, giving one row per CDR3 protein. The table has about 180,000 distinct CDR3 sequences, about 30% seen once. The sequenced material came from axillary lymph node tissue. The receptors were gathered from a female donor with breast cancer. Some clones in this sample may be carry-over from other donors' samples. The CDR3 runs from the conserved cysteine through the conserved F or W. Each record gives: J gene, V gene, D gene, clone size, CDR3 length, CDR3 DNA, CDR3 protein. A D gene is named only where the DNA matches it firmly. Some rows mark clone size as missing; the rest say once, few, many or name a class of expanded clone.

TRBJ2-2	TRBV10-1	TRBD1	many	15	TGCGCCAGCAGTCCCGGGACAGGGAACACCGGGGAGCTGTTTTTT	CASSPGTGNTGELFF
TRBJ2-3	TRBV10-3	NA	many	12	TGTGCCATCAGCCGGGGCACAGATACGCAGTATTTT	CAISRGTDTQYF
TRBJ2-6	TRBV28	NA	many	14	TGTGCCAGCAGGCAACGCTCTGGGGCCAACGTCCTGACTTTC	CASRQRSGANVLTF
TRBJ2-7	TRBV19	NA	many	13	TGTGCCAGTAGTGTCCCTGGCTCCTACGAGCAGTACTTC	CASSVPGSYEQYF
TRBJ1-2	TRBV29-1	NA	NA	13	TGCAGCGTGCAAGGGCCCGTCGACTATGGCTACACCTTC	CSVQGPVDYGYTF
TRBJ2-5	TRBV7-2	NA	many	13	TGTGCCAGCGCGTTAGGGCTAATGGAGACCCAGTACTTC	CASALGLMETQYF
TRBJ1-4	TRBV27	NA	few	13	TGTGCCAGCAGTACCCCGGGGGGGGAAAAACTGTTTTTT	CASSTPGGEKLFF
TRBJ1-6	TRBV20-1	NA	many	13	TGCAGTGCCCTCCAAAGGGACCCTTCACCCCTCCACTTT	CSALQRDPSPLHF
TRBJ2-7	TRBV7-9	NA	many	13	TGTGCCAGCAGCTCGACACCGTCCTACGAGCAGTACTTC	CASSSTPSYEQYF
TRBJ2-2	TRBV6-2/TRBV6-3	NA	many	15	TGTGCCAGCAGTTACTCACCGGTTAACACCGGGGAGCTGTTTTTT	CASSYSPVNTGELFF
TRBJ2-7	TRBV7-2	TRBD2	NA	15	TGTGCCAGCAGCTTCGCGGGACTAGCGGGAAGGGAGCAGCACTTC	CASSFAGLAGREQHF
TRBJ2-5	TRBV12-3/TRBV12-4	TRBD2	once	16	TGTGCCAGCAGCCTAACTAGCGGGACACTTCAAGAGACCCAGTACTTC	CASSLTSGTLQETQYF
TRBJ2-7	TRBV7-8	NA	many	14	TGTGCCAGCAGCGTCGTGGCAGCGAGCTACGAGCAGTACTTC	CASSVVAASYEQYF
TRBJ1-1	TRBV5-7	NA	many	13	TGTGCCAGCAGCTTGGAGGAGGGCGTTAAAGCTTTCTTT	CASSLEEGVKAFF
TRBJ1-2	TRBV20-1	NA	many	14	TGCAGTGCTAGTTTCCCAGGGGCCGGGGGTGGCTACACCTTC	CSASFPGAGGGYTF
TRBJ1-6	TRBV20-1	TRBD1	many	13	TGCAGCTGCTTTGGGGACAGGGAATCACCCCTCCACTTT	CSCFGDRESPLHF
TRBJ2-2	TRBV27	NA	NA	14	TGTGCCAGCAGTCCCCTATGGAGTGGCGGGGAGCTGTTTTTT	CASSPLWSGGELFF
TRBJ2-7	TRBV15	TRBD2	many	15	TGTGCCACCAGCTTGGGACTAGCGGGAGAATACGAGCAGTACTTC	CATSLGLAGEYEQYF
TRBJ2-2	TRBV5-1	NA	NA	14	TGCGCTGGGCGAGGGACTCCGAGCACCGGGGAGCTGCTTTTT	CAGRGTPSTGELLF
TRBJ1-6	TRBV9	NA	NA	14	TGTGCCAGCAGCCAACTGTTGGGGGACTCACCCCTCCACTTT	CASSQLLGDSPLHF
TRBJ1-1	TRBV10-1	NA	NA	13	TGCGCCAGCAGTGAAGTAGTTGGCACTGAAGCTTTCTTT	CASSEVVGTEAFF
TRBJ2-2	TRBV19	NA	few	15	TGTGCCAGTAGTCGCGGAAGATTGAGCACCGGGGAGCTGTTTTTT	CASSRGRLSTGELFF
TRBJ2-7	TRBV20-1	TRBD1	NA	12	TGCAGTGCCATCGCAACAGGGGACGAGCAGTACTTC	CSAIATGDEQYF
TRBJ1-1	TRBV20-1	NA	few	8	TGCAGTGCTAGAGACAGGGTCTTT	CSARDRVF
TRBJ2-6	TRBV5-4	NA	once	18	TGTGCCAGCAGCTTTTTTGCAGGGCAAAGCTCTGGGGCCAACGTCCTGACTTTC	CASSFFAGQSSGANVLTF
TRBJ2-5	TRBV4-1	TRBD1	NA	13	TGCGCCAGCAGCCTGTCCGGGACAGGGACCCAGTACTTC	CASSLSGTGTQYF
TRBJ2-1	TRBV3-1	NA	few	15	TGTGCCAGCAGCCCGGGGACTGGAACTTGGAGGGAGCAGTTCTTC	CASSPGTGTWREQFF
TRBJ2-2	TRBV3-1	NA	many	16	TGTGCCAGCAGCCAAAACGCTCTCATTCTGTCCGGGGAGCTGTTTTTT	CASSQNALILSGELFF
TRBJ1-2	TRBV9	NA	many	13	TGTGCCAGCAGCGTAGGGGGGTCGGGGGGCTACACCTTC	CASSVGGSGGYTF
TRBJ2-4	TRBV5-1	NA	many	16	TGCGCCAGCAGCTTGGGTCGTTCACTAGCCAAAAACATTCAGTACTTC	CASSLGRSLAKNIQYF
TRBJ2-5	TRBV5-6	NA	many	12	TGTGCCAGCAGACAAGGAGCGGGGACCCAGTACTTC	CASRQGAGTQYF
TRBJ1-3	TRBV20-1	TRBD1	NA	12	TGCAGTGCCATGGACAGGGGAAACACCATATATTTT	CSAMDRGNTIYF
TRBJ2-7	TRBV10-1	TRBD1	NA	20	TGCGCCAGCAGAGAAGGACAGGACATAATCCAATCCCGGAATATCTACGAGCAGTACTTC	CASREGQDIIQSRNIYEQYF
TRBJ2-3	TRBV9	TRBD1	once	15	TGTGCCAGCAGCCCCAGGGGGCTTAGCACAGATACGCAGTATTTT	CASSPRGLSTDTQYF
TRBJ2-1	TRBV28	NA	NA	13	TGTGCCAGCAGTGGTAGACGTTACAATGAGCAGTTCTTC	CASSGRRYNEQFF
TRBJ2-3	TRBV6-6	NA	few	13	TGTGCCAGCAGTCACGTCCCTCCAGATACGCAGTATTTT	CASSHVPPDTQYF
TRBJ2-1	TRBV7-2	TRBD2	many	15	TGTGCCAGCAGCTTAGCGAGCGGGAGGTACAATGAGCAGTTCTTC	CASSLASGRYNEQFF
TRBJ2-2	TRBV19	NA	NA	17	TGTGCCAGTAGCGCATCACAAGGTTCCCGAAACACCGGGCAGCTGTCTTTT	CASSASQGSRNTGQLSF
TRBJ2-7	TRBV27	TRBD2	many	14	TGTGCCAGCACCGGGGGGGGCGGGGCCCACGAGCAGTACTTC	CASTGGGGAHEQYF
TRBJ2-7	TRBV2	TRBD2	many	14	TGTGCCAGCATTATAGCGGGAGCGATGTACGAGCAGTACTTC	CASIIAGAMYEQYF
TRBJ2-7	TRBV7-8	NA	many	14	TGTGCCAGCAGCTTACAGGGGACCCTCTACGAGCAGTACTTC	CASSLQGTLYEQYF
TRBJ2-1	TRBV5-4	NA	few	15	TGTGCCAGCAGCCCCTCGACAGAGTTCTACAATGAGCAGTTCTTC	CASSPSTEFYNEQFF
TRBJ1-6	TRBV19	NA	NA	13	TGTGCCAGTAGCGGACTAGCGGATTCACCCCTCCACTTT	CASSGLADSPLHF
TRBJ2-3	TRBV5-1	NA	NA	15	TGCGCCAGCAGCTTGGAAGGGGGGGAGCCCTACGAGCAGTATTTT	CASSLEGGEPYEQYF
TRBJ2-1	TRBV6-2/TRBV6-3	TRBD2	few	14	TGTGCCACCGGGACTAGTAACAAATACAATGAGCAGTTCTTC	CATGTSNKYNEQFF
TRBJ2-7	TRBV28	NA	NA	14	TGTGCCAGCAGTTTTAGTAGGGTGACCTACGAGCAGTACTTC	CASSFSRVTYEQYF
TRBJ1-4	TRBV2	NA	NA	14	TGTGCCAGCAGCTGGGACCCCGCGGACGAAAAACTGTTTTTT	CASSWDPADEKLFF
TRBJ1-4	TRBV12-3/TRBV12-4	NA	many	13	TGTGCCAGCCAACGGTCAACTAATGAAAAACTGTTTTTT	CASQRSTNEKLFF
TRBJ1-5	TRBV7-6	NA	NA	13	TGTGCCAGCAGCTTGGGCTTTGATCAGCCCCAGCATTTT	CASSLGFDQPQHF
TRBJ2-3	TRBV29-1	NA	few	12	TGCAGCGTTAGGATGGGCACAGATACGCAGTATTTT	CSVRMGTDTQYF
TRBJ2-7	TRBV5-1	NA	many	15	TGCGCCAGCAGCATGCTACAGGGAAATGATTACGAGCAGTACTTC	CASSMLQGNDYEQYF
TRBJ2-3	TRBV5-1	TRBD1	NA	15	TGCGCCAGCCGCAGAGGGACAGCCCCTTTGGATGAGCAGTATTTT	CASRRGTAPLDEQYF
TRBJ2-2	TRBV12-3/TRBV12-4	TRBD1	many	14	TGTGCCAGCACCTGGGACAGTAACACCGGGGAGCTGTTTTTT	CASTWDSNTGELFF
TRBJ2-2	TRBV19	TRBD1	many	17	TGTGCCAGTAGTATTGGGGGACAGGGGGCATACACCGGGGAGCTGTTTTTT	CASSIGGQGAYTGELFF
TRBJ1-4	TRBV7-9	NA	many	15	TGTGCCAGCAGCCATGCCCTCCGCACTAATGAAAAACTGTTTTTT	CASSHALRTNEKLFF